This TCR beta chain emerged from a study of shared clonotypes between healthy human individuals. With respect to this clone: Its antigen is currently unknown.

Only in-frame clones appear in the TCRdb table, and some are missing; sequencing was by immunoSEQ multiplex PCR. The data contain about 820,000 clones, over 90% of them singletons. Overall study findings and caveats: Inspection by rarefaction showed sorted-subset sequencing to be incomplete despite large depth.

Naive-designated CD8 cells lacked CD45RO, were positively enriched for CCR7, and omitted terminally differentiated effector memory CD45RA+ cells. Germline loops: CDR1 MDHEN, CDR2 SYDVKM. V gave up 4 bases and J gave up 2 bases, with 18 bases separating them. CDR3 length: 16 amino acids. The chain couples TRBV28 to TRBJ2-7; D gene uncertain. The TCR was taken from a man under 40 in good health. The sequencing input was naive CD8+ T cells sorted from blood. This CDR3 is CASSSSAGLRAYEQYF. CDR3 coding DNA: TGTGCCAGCAGTTCCTCAGCAGGCCTAAGGGCCTACGAGCAGTACTTC.